This T cell receptor beta chain was observed in a study of blood T cell repertoires in COVID-19. Study at large: The cDNA or gDNA used as material had been derived from T cells, B-cell-depleted T cells, or PBMCs.

Assignment of participants to cohorts was predicated upon participant-reported clinical history. The CDR3 spans 13 residues. Germline CDR1 reads SGHTA; CDR2 reads FQGNSA. The V end lost 5 bases, the J end lost 4 bases, and 11 bases lay between the germline ends. Produced via immunoSEQ multiplex PCR; TCRdb's table is partial and in-frame only. The sample holds some 180,000 clones, roughly 89% seen once. This clone occurred once. The sequenced material came from PBMCs or T cells enriched from blood (not recorded which). This TCR was recovered from a woman under 40 who had been exposed to COVID-19. The J gene is TRBJ1-1, the V gene TRBV7-2; a weak D match, TRBD1 (6 bases). The CDR3 nucleotides are TGTGCCAGCAGCCTACAGGGAAGCACTGAAGCTTTCTTT. Translating it yields CASSLQGSTEAFF.